This TCR beta chain is from a study of molecular identifiers for immune sequencing clone quantification. Overall study findings and caveats: In CMV-specific effectors, clones above 20 copies held over 99% of molecules; naive, under 1%.

The sorting of naive CD8 T cells used the CD8+CD4-CCR7+CD45RA+ phenotype. As to this clonotype: Its specificity is not known.

From the PCR reads, TCRdb called clonotypes with MiXCR, one entry per CDR3 protein. Of tens of thousands of distinct CDR3 sequences listed, roughly a third are singletons. Germline-derived CDR1 and CDR2 are LNHDA and SQIVND (reference sequence). The CDR3 runs 15 residues. V was clipped by 3 bases and J by 5 bases, with 14 bases between them. The origin of this receptor is a human donor in good health. Some libraries in this study had Jurkat cell RNA spiked in. J is TRBJ1-5 and V is TRBV19; the D is unclear. Sample: naive CD8+ T cells from blood, with Jurkat cell RNA spiked in. Subset: FACS-sorted CD8+CD4-CCR7+CD45RA+ naive T cells. The CDR3 DNA follows: TGTGCCAGTAGTATTCTGTGGGTACACGATCAGCCCCAGCATTTT. It encodes CASSILWVHDQPQHF.